This T cell receptor beta chain was captured by sequencing in a study of T cell responses to AZD1222 COVID-19 vaccine. Produced via immunoSEQ multiplex PCR; TCRdb's table is partial and in-frame only. The data show around 78,000 clones, over 80% seen once. Germline CDR1 SGHVS, CDR2 FQNEAQ. Deletions cut 3 bases from V and 0 bases from J, with 9 bases between. This CDR3 comprises 14 residues. The chain combines TRBV7-8 with TRBJ2-7; D not certain. The specimen was peripheral blood, collected on day 0 of MenACWY control vaccination. The receptor was isolated from an adult in good health. Here the CDR3 reads CASSLAGSSYEQYF. For the CDR3, the DNA is TGTGCCAGCAGCTTGGCAGGTAGCTCCTACGAGCAGTACTTC.